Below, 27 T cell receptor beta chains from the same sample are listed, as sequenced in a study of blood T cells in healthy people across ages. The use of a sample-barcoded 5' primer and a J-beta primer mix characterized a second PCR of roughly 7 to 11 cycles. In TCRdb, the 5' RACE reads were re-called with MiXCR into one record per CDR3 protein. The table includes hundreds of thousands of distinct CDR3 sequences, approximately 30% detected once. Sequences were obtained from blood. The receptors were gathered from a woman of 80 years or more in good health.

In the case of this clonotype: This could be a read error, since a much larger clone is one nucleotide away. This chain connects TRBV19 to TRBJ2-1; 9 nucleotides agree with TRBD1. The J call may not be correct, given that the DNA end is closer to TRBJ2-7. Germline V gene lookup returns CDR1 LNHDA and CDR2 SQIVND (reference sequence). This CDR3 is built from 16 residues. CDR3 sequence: CASSIDTGGSYNEQYF. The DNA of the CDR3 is TGTGCCAGTAGTATCGACACAGGGGGCTCCTACAATGAGCAGTACTTC.

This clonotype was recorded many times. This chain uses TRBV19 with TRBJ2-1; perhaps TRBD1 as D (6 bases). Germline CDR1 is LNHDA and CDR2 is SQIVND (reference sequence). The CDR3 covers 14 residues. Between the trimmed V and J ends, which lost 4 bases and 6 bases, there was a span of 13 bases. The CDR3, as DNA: TGTGCCAGTAGTACTACAGGGTCGGGCAATGAGCAGTTCTTC. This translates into CASSTTGSGNEQFF. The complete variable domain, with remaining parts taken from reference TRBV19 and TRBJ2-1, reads DGGITQSPKYLFRKEGQNVTLSCEQNLNHDAMYWYRQDPGQGLRLIYYSQIVNDFQKGDIAEGYSVSREKKESFPLTVTSAQKNPTAFYLCASSTTGSGNEQFFGPGTRLTVL.

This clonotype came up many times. CDR3 sequence (DNA): TGTGCCAGCAGTGATCTGACTCTACAGTTCTTC. Protein sequence: CASSDLTLQFF. J is TRBJ2-1 and V is TRBV25-1; no clear D. V lost 3 bases and J 13 bases, leaving 10 bases between the germline ends. The germline gives CDR1 MGHDK, CDR2 SYGVNS. The CDR3 has 11 residues.

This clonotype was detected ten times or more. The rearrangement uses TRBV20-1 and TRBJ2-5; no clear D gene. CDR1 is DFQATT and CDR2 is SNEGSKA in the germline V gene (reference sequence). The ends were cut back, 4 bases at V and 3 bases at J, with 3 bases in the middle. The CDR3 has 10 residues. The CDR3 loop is CSATEETQYF. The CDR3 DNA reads TGCAGTGCTACGGAAGAGACCCAGTACTTC.

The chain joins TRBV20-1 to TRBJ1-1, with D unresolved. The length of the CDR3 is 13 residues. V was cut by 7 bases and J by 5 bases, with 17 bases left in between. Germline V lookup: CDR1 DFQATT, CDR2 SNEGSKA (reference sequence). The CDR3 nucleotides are TGCAGTGTTAGGGTCCCCCTAAGGACTGAAGCTTTCTTT. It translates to CSVRVPLRTEAFF.

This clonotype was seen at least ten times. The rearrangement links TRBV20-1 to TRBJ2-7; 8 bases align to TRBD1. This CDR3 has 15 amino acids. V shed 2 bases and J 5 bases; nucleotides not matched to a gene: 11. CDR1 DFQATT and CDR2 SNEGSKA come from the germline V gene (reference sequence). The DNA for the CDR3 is TGCAGTGCTAGAAAGGACAGGGCCCTACGGAACGAGCAGTACTTC. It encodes CSARKDRALRNEQYF.

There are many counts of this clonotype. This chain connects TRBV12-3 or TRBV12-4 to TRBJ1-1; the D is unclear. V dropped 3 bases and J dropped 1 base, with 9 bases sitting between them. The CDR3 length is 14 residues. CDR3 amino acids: CASSFRARNTEAFF. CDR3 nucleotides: TGTGCCAGCAGTTTTCGGGCCCGGAACACTGAAGCTTTCTTT.

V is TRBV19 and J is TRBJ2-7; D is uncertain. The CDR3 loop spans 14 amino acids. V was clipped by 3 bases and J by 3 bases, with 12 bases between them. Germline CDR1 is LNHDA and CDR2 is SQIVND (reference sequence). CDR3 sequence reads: CASSIFSGNYEQYF. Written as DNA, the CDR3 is TGTGCCAGTAGTATCTTCTCAGGTAACTACGAGCAGTACTTC.

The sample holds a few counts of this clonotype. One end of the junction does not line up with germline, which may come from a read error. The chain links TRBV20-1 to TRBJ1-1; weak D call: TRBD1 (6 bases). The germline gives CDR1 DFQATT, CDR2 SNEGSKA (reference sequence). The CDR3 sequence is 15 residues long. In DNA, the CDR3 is TGCAGTGCTTCCAAACAGGGTCGCTTGAACGCTGAAGCTTTCTTT. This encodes CSASKQGRLNAEAFF.

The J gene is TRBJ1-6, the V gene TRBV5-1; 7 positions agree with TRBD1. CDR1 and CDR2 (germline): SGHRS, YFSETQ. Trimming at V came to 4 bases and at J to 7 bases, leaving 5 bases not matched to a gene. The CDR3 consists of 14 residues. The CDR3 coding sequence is TGCGCCAGCAGCCCCGAACAGGGGAATTCACCCCTCCACTTT. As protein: CASSPEQGNSPLHF.

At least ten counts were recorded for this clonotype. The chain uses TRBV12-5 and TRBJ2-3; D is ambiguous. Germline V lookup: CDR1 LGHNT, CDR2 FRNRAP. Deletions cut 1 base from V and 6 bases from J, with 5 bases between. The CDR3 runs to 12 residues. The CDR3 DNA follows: TGTGCTAGTGGTTTGGAAGGGGATACGCAGTATTTT. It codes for CASGLEGDTQYF.

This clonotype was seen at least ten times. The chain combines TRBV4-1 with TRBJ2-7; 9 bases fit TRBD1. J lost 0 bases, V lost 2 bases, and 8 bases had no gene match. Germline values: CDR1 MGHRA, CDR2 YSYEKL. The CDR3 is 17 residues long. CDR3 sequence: CASSQQQGATGSYEQYF. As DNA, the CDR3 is TGCGCCAGCAGCCAACAACAGGGGGCTACGGGCTCCTACGAGCAGTACTTC.

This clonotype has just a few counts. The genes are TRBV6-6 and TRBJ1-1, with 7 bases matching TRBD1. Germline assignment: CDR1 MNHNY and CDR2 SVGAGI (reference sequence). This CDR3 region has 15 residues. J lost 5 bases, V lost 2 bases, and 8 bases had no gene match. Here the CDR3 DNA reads TGTGCCAGCAGTTACCCGGGCAGGGGGAAGACTGAAGCTTTCTTT. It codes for CASSYPGRGKTEAFF.

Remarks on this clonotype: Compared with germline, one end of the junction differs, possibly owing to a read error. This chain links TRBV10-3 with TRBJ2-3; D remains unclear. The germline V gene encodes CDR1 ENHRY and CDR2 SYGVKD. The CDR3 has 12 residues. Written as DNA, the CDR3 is TGTGCCATCAGTGAGTCTCTAGATACGCTGTATTTT. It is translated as CAISESLDTLYF.

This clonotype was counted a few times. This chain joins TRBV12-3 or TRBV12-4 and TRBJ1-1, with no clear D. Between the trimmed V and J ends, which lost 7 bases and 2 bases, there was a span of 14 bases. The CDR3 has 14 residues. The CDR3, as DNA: TGTGCCAGCACCGTCGACATCACAAACACTGAAGCTTTCTTT. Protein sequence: CASTVDITNTEAFF.

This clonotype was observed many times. CDR3 coding DNA: TGTGCCAGCAGCACCGTGCCGGGTGGAGATACGCAGTATTTT. Protein: CASSTVPGGDTQYF. The genes are TRBV7-9 and TRBJ2-3; D is unclear. The V end lost 5 bases, the J end lost 5 bases, and 14 bases lay between the germline ends. This CDR3 comprises 14 residues. CDR1 is SEHNR and CDR2 is FQNEAQ in the germline V gene (reference sequence).

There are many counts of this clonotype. CDR3 DNA sequence: TGTGCCAGCAGTGTTGGAGACTTTCAAGAGACCCAGTACTTC. Encoded protein: CASSVGDFQETQYF. The V call is TRBV2, the J call TRBJ2-5; D is unclear. Trimming stripped 4 bases from V and 2 bases from J, with 11 bases between. The CDR3 is 14 amino acids. Per the germline V gene, CDR1 is SNHLY and CDR2 is FYNNEI.

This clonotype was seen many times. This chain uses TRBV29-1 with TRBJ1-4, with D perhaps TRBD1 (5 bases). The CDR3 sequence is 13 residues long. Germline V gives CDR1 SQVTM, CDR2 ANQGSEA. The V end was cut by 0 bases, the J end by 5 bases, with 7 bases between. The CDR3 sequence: CSVEEGPNEKLFF. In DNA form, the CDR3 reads TGCAGCGTTGAAGAGGGACCAAATGAAAAACTGTTTTTT.

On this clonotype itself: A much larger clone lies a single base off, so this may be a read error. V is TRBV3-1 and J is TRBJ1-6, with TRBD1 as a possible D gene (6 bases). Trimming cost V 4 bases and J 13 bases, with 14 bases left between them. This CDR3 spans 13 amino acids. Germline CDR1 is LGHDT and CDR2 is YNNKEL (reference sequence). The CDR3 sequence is CASSPNREAPLHF. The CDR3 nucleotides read TGTGCCAGCAGCCCCAACAGGGAGGCGCCCCTCCACTTT.

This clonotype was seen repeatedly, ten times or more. CDR3 residues: CASSLEAVSTDTQYF. The CDR3 region has the DNA TGCGCCAGCAGCTTGGAGGCGGTGAGCACAGATACGCAGTATTTT. The chain couples TRBV5-1 to TRBJ2-3; D not certain. CDR1 and CDR2 (germline): SGHRS, YFSETQ. Trimming took 0 bases from V and 0 from J, leaving 8 bases between them. The CDR3 consists of 15 residues.

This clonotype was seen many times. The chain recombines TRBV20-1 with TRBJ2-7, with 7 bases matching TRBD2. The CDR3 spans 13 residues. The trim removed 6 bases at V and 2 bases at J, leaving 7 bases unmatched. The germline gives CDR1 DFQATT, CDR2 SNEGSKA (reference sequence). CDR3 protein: CSAAWGGAYEQYF. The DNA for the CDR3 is TGCAGTGCCGCCTGGGGGGGGGCCTACGAGCAGTACTTC.

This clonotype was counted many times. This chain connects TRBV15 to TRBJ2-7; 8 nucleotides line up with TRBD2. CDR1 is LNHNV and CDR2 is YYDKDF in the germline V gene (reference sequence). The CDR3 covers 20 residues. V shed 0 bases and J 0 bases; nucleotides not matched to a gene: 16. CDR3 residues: CATSRDTAIVDGTSSYEQYF. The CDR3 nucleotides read TGTGCCACCAGCAGAGATACAGCGATAGTGGACGGGACTAGCTCCTACGAGCAGTACTTC.

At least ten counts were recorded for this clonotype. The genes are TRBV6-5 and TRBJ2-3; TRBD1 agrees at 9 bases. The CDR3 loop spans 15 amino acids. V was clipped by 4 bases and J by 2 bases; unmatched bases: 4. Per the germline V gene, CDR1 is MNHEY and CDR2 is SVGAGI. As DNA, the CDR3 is TGTGCCAGCAGTTCGGTACAGGGGGCCACAGATACGCAGTATTTT. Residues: CASSSVQGATDTQYF.

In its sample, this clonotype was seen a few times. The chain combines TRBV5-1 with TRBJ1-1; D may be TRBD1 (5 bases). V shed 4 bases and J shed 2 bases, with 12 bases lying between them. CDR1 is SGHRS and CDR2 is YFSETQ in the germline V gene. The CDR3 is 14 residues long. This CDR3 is CASSPGTINTEAFF. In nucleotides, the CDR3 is TGCGCCAGCAGCCCGGGGACCATTAACACTGAAGCTTTCTTT.

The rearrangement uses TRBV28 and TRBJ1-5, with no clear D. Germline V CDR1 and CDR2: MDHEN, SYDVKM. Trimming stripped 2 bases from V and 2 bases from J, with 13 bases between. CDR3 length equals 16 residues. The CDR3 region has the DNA TGTGCCAGCAGTTTACAAAAGGGCTTGGGCAATCAGCCCCAGCATTTT. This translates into CASSLQKGLGNQPQHF.

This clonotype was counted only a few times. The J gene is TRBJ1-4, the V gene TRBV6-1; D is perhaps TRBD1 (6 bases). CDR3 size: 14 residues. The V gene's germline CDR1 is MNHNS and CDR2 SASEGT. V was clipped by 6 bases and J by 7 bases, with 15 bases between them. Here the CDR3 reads CASRIQGGSEKLFF. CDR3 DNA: TGTGCCAGCAGGATACAGGGAGGAAGTGAAAAACTGTTTTTT.

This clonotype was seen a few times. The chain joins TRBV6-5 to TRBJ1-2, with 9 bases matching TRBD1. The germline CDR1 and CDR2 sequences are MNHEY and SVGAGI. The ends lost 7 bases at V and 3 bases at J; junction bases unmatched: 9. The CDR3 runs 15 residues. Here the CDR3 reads CASTNTRQGDYGYTF. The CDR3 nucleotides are TGTGCCAGCACCAATACCAGACAGGGGGACTATGGCTACACCTTC.